Following are 21 T cell receptor beta chains from one sample sequenced in a study of control samples from healthy donors and cancer patients. Here immunoSEQ multiplex PCR was the method, and the copy in TCRdb shows in-frame clones only, minus some. The sample lists thousands of clones, over 75% occurring once. The sequenced sample consisted of PBMCs. These TCRs come from a man between 60 and 75 years old with colorectal cancer.

The genes are TRBV7-9 and TRBJ1-5; D might be TRBD1 (5 bases). Germline CDR1 and CDR2: SEHNR and FQNEAQ (reference sequence). The CDR3 consists of 16 residues. The V and J ends lost 1 base and 2 bases respectively, with 12 bases between them. The CDR3 DNA is TGTGCCAGCAGCTTAGGCGCAGGGAGGGGCAATCAGCCCCAGCATTTT. Translated: CASSLGAGRGNQPQHF.

The rearrangement uses TRBV28 and TRBJ2-6; no clear D. Germline V gene lookup returns CDR1 MDHEN and CDR2 SYDVKM. The CDR3 has 14 residues. V was pared by 4 bases and J by 0 bases, with 4 bases between. CDR3 region: CASSSYSGANVLTF. The CDR3 DNA reads as TGTGCCAGCAGTTCGTACTCTGGGGCCAACGTCCTGACTTTC.

The CDR3 nucleotides read TGCGCCAGCAGCCAAGCAGGGGGCGGCTACACCTTC. Translated, it gives CASSQAGGGYTF. The chain couples TRBV4-3 to TRBJ1-2; 8 bases align to TRBD1. CDR1 and CDR2 from the germline V gene are LGHNA and YSLEER. The CDR3 covers 12 residues. The junction had 0 bases not matched to a gene; V was cut back by 1 base and J by 8 bases.

This clone has more than one count but fewer than ten. V is TRBV3-1 (or the pseudogene TRBV3-2) and J is TRBJ1-1; no definite D call. This CDR3 has 15 amino acids. Germline V gene lookup returns CDR1 LGHDT and CDR2 YNNKEL (reference sequence). V was pared by 3 bases and J by 3 bases, with 14 bases between. CDR3 sequence: CASSQGIGGYTEAFF. The CDR3 DNA sequence: TGTGCCAGCAGCCAGGGGATCGGAGGGTACACTGAAGCTTTCTTT.

This chain connects TRBV4-1 to TRBJ2-5; D remains ambiguous. Germline V gene data show CDR1 as MGHRA and CDR2 as YSYEKL. V was shortened by 4 bases and J by 5 bases, with 20 bases between the two germline ends. The CDR3 sequence is 16 residues long. This chain's CDR3 is CASSLVPSSMGETQYF. CDR3 DNA: TGCGCCAGCAGCCTCGTCCCGAGCAGCATGGGGGAGACCCAGTACTTC.

V is TRBV6-5 and J is TRBJ2-7; no reliable D call. This CDR3 spans 14 amino acids. Germline CDR1 and CDR2: MNHEY and SVGAGI. V was trimmed by 2 bases and J by 6 bases, leaving 14 bases between them. CDR3 DNA: TGTGCCAGCAGTTACGACGTAGCCTCTAGCGAGCAGTACTTC. Amino acid sequence: CASSYDVASSEQYF.

The chain is built from TRBV7-2 and TRBJ2-1, with D maybe TRBD2 (6 bases). Germline V CDR1 and CDR2: SGHTA, FQGNSA. V was shortened by 1 base and J by 7 bases, with 11 bases between the two germline ends. CDR3 size: 14 residues. CDR3 DNA sequence: TGTGCCAGCAGCTTAGGACCCGGGGGAAATGAGCAGTTCTTC. The encoded protein is CASSLGPGGNEQFF.

This clone was counted a single time. The rearrangement links TRBV28 to TRBJ2-7; D might be TRBD2 (6 bases). Trimming removed 5 bases from V and 4 bases from J, with 18 bases in between. The CDR3 sequence is 15 residues long. CDR1 and CDR2 (germline): MDHEN, SYDVKM. This CDR3 is CASSPPGLPQYEQYF. CDR3 coding DNA: TGTGCCAGCAGTCCTCCTGGACTACCCCAATACGAGCAGTACTTC.

The chain recombines TRBV10-2 with TRBJ1-6; D not resolved. Per the germline V gene, CDR1 is WSHSY and CDR2 is SAAADI. V dropped 6 bases and J dropped 9 bases, with 15 bases sitting between them. There are 14 residues in the CDR3. CDR3 loop: CASSRVAVSSPLHF. CDR3 bases: TGCGCCAGCAGCCGGGTAGCCGTAAGTTCACCCCTCCACTTT.

The chain is built from TRBV19 and TRBJ2-7, with TRBD1 matching 8 bases. The CDR3 totals 14 residues. Germline V lookup: CDR1 LNHDA, CDR2 SQIVND (reference sequence). J lost 4 bases, V lost 6 bases, and 8 bases had no gene match. The CDR3 coding sequence is TGTGCCAGTAGCGGGACAGGCAGTGGGTACGAGCAGTACTTC. Protein product: CASSGTGSGYEQYF.

The J gene is TRBJ1-1, the V gene TRBV2; D remains unclear. The CDR3 is 13 amino acids. V gave up 2 bases and J gave up 5 bases, with 9 bases separating them. In germline, CDR1 is SNHLY, CDR2 FYNNEI. CDR3 nucleotides: TGTGCCAGCAGTGAAAACGCGGGGACTGAAGCTTTCTTT. Translated, it gives CASSENAGTEAFF. The entire variable domain, with the rest obtained from reference TRBV2 and TRBJ1-1, is as follows: EPEVTQTPSHQVTQMGQEVILRCVPISNHLYFYWYRQILGQKVEFLVSFYNNEISEKSEIFDDQFSVERPDGSNFTLKIRSTKLEDSAMYFCASSENAGTEAFFGQGTRLTVV.

J is TRBJ1-5 and V is TRBV7-9, with D perhaps TRBD1 (5 bases). The CDR3 has 16 residues. V lost 1 base to trimming and J lost 5 bases, with 15 bases between them. Germline CDR1 and CDR2: SEHNR and FQNEAQ (reference sequence). In DNA, the CDR3 is TGTGCCAGCAGCTTAGATGATTGGGACCGACATCAGCCCCAGCATTTT. Translation gives CASSLDDWDRHQPQHF.

The CDR3 DNA reads as TGTGCCAGCAGTGATTTGGGGATCGGGGAGCTGTTTTTT. This codes for CASSDLGIGELFF. The chain carries TRBV2 and TRBJ2-2; D gene uncertain. CDR3 length equals 13 residues. Germline V gene lookup returns CDR1 SNHLY and CDR2 FYNNEI. V dropped 3 bases and J dropped 7 bases, with 9 bases sitting between them.

The J gene is TRBJ2-3, the V gene TRBV7-2, with D unclear. Germline values: CDR1 SGHTA, CDR2 FQGNSA. V lost 5 bases and J lost 6, with 12 bases in between. This CDR3 is 13 amino acids long. CDR3 sequence (DNA): TGTGCCAGCAGCACGGACCCGGAGGATACGCAGTATTTT. This codes for CASSTDPEDTQYF.

V gene TRBV2 combines with J gene TRBJ2-2, with D possibly being TRBD2 (6 bases). The germline gives CDR1 SNHLY, CDR2 FYNNEI. Deletions cut 8 bases from V and 6 bases from J, with 16 bases between. The CDR3 is made up of 14 amino acids. The DNA of the CDR3 is TGTGCCAGCCGCAGTCGGGGGTCGGCCGGGGAGCTGTTTTTT. It encodes CASRSRGSAGELFF.

The sample holds one count of this clone. The gene calls are TRBV7-9 and TRBJ2-2, with 11 bases fitting TRBD2. After removal of 1 base from V and 9 bases from J, the junction contained 10 bases not matched to a gene. The germline V gene encodes CDR1 SEHNR and CDR2 FQNEAQ (reference sequence). This CDR3 has 17 amino acids. For the CDR3, the DNA is TGTGCCAGCAGCTTAGGGCTAGCGGGGGGCCGAGCCCGGGAGCTGTTTTTT. Protein sequence: CASSLGLAGGRARELFF. Drawing the rest from reference TRBV7-9 and TRBJ2-2, the complete variable domain is DTGVSQNPRHKITKRGQNVTFRCDPISEHNRLYWYRQTLGQGPEFLTYFQNEAQLEKSRLLSDRFSAERPKGSFSTLEIQRTEQGDSAMYLCASSLGLAGGRARELFFGEGSRLTVL.

This chain links TRBV10-3 with TRBJ2-7, with 8 nucleotides matching TRBD2. Trimming at V came to 11 bases and at J to 2 bases, leaving 5 bases not matched to a gene. This CDR3 has 12 amino acids. Looked up from germline, CDR1 is ENHRY and CDR2 is SYGVKD. CDR3 sequence (DNA): TGTGCCGCCCGGGGGGGCGCCTACGAGCAGTACTTC. Translating it yields CAARGGAYEQYF.

The CDR3 nucleotides are TGTGCCAGCAGTACCCCGGGGCGCGGAAACACCATATATTTT. Its translation is CASSTPGRGNTIYF. The chain employs TRBV28 and TRBJ1-3; D might be TRBD1 (5 bases). The length of the CDR3 is 14 residues. Germline V gene lookup returns CDR1 MDHEN and CDR2 SYDVKM. V lost 5 bases and J lost 4, with 12 bases in between.

The genes are TRBV27 and TRBJ1-6; D is uncertain. Germline V lookup: CDR1 MNHEY, CDR2 SMNVEV (reference sequence). The CDR3 is made up of 14 amino acids. Trimming pared 6 bases from V and 11 bases from J, leaving 17 bases between. The DNA for the CDR3 is TGTGCCAGCAGCCTAAGTTTAGACCGGACACCCCTCCACTTT. Amino acids: CASSLSLDRTPLHF.

The chain carries TRBV28 and TRBJ1-2; 8 bases are a match to TRBD1. CDR3 length: 16 amino acids. Germline CDR1 and CDR2: MDHEN and SYDVKM. The J segment lost 4 bases and the V segment lost 5 bases, leaving 12 bases of the junction unmatched. The CDR3 bases are TGTGCCAGCAGTACCCTACAGGGGGGTTTAGGCTATGGCTACACCTTC. Residues: CASSTLQGGLGYGYTF.

The chain has TRBV14 and TRBJ1-1; D is possibly TRBD1 (5 bases). The germline V and J ends were trimmed by 1 base and 10 bases, with 13 bases remaining between them. The germline V gene encodes CDR1 SGHDN and CDR2 FVKESK. This CDR3 spans 13 amino acids. The CDR3 spells CASSQVRLGRAFF. CDR3 bases: TGTGCCAGCAGCCAAGTCCGGCTGGGGCGAGCTTTCTTT.